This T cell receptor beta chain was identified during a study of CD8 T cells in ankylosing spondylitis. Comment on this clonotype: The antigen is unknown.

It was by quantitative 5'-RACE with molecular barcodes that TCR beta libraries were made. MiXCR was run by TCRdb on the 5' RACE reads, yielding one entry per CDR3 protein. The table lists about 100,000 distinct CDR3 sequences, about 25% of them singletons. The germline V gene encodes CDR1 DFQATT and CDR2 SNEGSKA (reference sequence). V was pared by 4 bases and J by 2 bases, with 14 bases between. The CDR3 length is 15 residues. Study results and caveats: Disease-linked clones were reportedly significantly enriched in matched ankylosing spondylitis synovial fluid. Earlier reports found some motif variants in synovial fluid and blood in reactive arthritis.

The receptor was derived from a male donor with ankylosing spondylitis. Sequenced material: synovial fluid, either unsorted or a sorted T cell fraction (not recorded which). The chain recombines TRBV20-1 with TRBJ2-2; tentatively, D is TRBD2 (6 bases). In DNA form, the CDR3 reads TGCAGTGCTACCTCCGGGACTTTAAACACCGGGGAGCTGTTTTTT. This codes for CSATSGTLNTGELFF.